One and the same sample provided the 18 T cell receptor beta chains below, sequenced in a study of cytomegalovirus exposure and HLA in healthy donors. The PCR used 60 Vbeta and 13 Jbeta primers. TCRdb keeps only in-frame clones here, not all; method: immunoSEQ multiplex PCR. Its clone listing holds almost 45,000 clones. The sample was PBMCs. The receptors were gathered from a male donor in good health and CMV-seronegative.

The genes are TRBV4-1 and TRBJ2-3; perhaps TRBD2 as D (5 bases). CDR1 is MGHRA and CDR2 is YSYEKL in the germline V gene. The V and J ends lost 3 bases and 6 bases respectively, with 7 bases between them. The CDR3 contains 12 residues. This chain's CDR3 is CASSHIADTQYF. The CDR3 DNA sequence: TGCGCCAGCAGCCACATAGCGGATACGCAGTATTTT.

V usage is TRBV27 and J usage is TRBJ2-6; TRBD2 agrees at 7 bases. J lost 1 base, V lost 3 bases, and 0 bases had no gene match. In germline, CDR1 is MNHEY, CDR2 SMNVEV (reference sequence). The CDR3 runs to 15 residues. CDR3 sequence: CASSFGGSGANVLTF. Written as DNA, the CDR3 is TGTGCCAGCAGTTTCGGGGGGTCTGGGGCCAACGTCCTGACTTTC.

This chain connects TRBV7-3 to TRBJ1-2; tentatively, D is TRBD1 (5 bases). The CDR3 sequence is 16 residues long. Per germline, CDR1 SGHTA and CDR2 FQGTGA. The V end was cut by 5 bases, the J end by 4 bases, with 20 bases between. In DNA, the CDR3 is TGTGCCAGCAGCCCCGGGGGGGGTACAGCCTCCTATGGCTACACCTTC. Translated, it gives CASSPGGGTASYGYTF. Using reference TRBV7-3 and TRBJ1-2 for the parts outside the CDR3, the full variable domain is GAGVSQTPSNKVTEKGKYVELRCDPISGHTALYWYRQSLGQGPEFLIYFQGTGAADDSGLPNDRFFAVRPEGSVSTLKIQRTERGDSAVYLCASSPGGGTASYGYTFGSGTRLTVV.

V and J are TRBV11-2 and TRBJ2-3, with D maybe TRBD2 (6 bases). There are 18 residues in the CDR3. Between the trimmed V and J ends, which lost 0 bases and 0 bases, there was a span of 16 bases. Germline assignment: CDR1 SGHAT and CDR2 FQNNGV. CDR3 in amino acids: CASSLDRYSGSSTDTQYF. DNA of the CDR3: TGTGCCAGCAGCTTAGATCGGTATAGCGGATCTAGCACAGATACGCAGTATTTT.

The chain has TRBV2 and TRBJ1-2; D remains ambiguous. The V end lost 4 bases, the J end lost 4 bases, and 16 bases lay between the germline ends. The CDR3 loop spans 15 amino acids. Germline V gene data show CDR1 as SNHLY and CDR2 as FYNNEI. The CDR3 sequence is CASSAVITAGYGYTF. The CDR3 DNA sequence: TGTGCCAGCAGTGCCGTAATAACGGCAGGCTATGGCTACACCTTC.

This rearrangement joins TRBV6-6 to TRBJ2-1, with D possibly being TRBD2 (6 bases). Deletions cut 5 bases from V and 9 bases from J, with 14 bases between. The CDR3 loop spans 13 amino acids. Germline V gene lookup returns CDR1 MNHNY and CDR2 SVGAGI (reference sequence). CDR3 DNA: TGTGCCAGCAGTCCCGGGGGAGTGATTGAGCAGTTCTTC. This translates into CASSPGGVIEQFF.

In DNA form, the CDR3 reads TGTGCCAGCAGTGGCGATCGAACAGATACGCAGTATTTT. It yields the protein CASSGDRTDTQYF. The chain links TRBV2 to TRBJ2-3; D gene unclear. V gave up 4 bases and J gave up 3 bases, with 8 bases separating them. The CDR3 covers 13 residues. Germline V gene sequence: CDR1 SNHLY, CDR2 FYNNEI.

The rearrangement uses TRBV20-1 and TRBJ2-5; D not certain. V was shortened by 1 base and J by 5 bases, with 5 bases between the two germline ends. The germline gives CDR1 DFQATT, CDR2 SNEGSKA (reference sequence). This CDR3 comprises 11 residues. The CDR3 loop reads CSARVSETQYF. CDR3 nucleotides: TGCAGTGCTAGAGTGTCGGAGACCCAGTACTTC.

V is TRBV10-3 and J is TRBJ2-1; D may be TRBD2 (5 bases). V shed 8 bases and J shed 5 bases, with 13 bases lying between them. This CDR3 is 13 amino acids long. Germline V gives CDR1 ENHRY, CDR2 SYGVKD. CDR3 region: CAIEGSQNNEQFF. The CDR3 coding sequence is TGTGCCATCGAGGGAAGCCAGAACAATGAGCAGTTCTTC.

This chain joins TRBV7-6 and TRBJ1-5, with a possible D match to TRBD1 (6 bases). CDR1 and CDR2 from the germline V gene are SGHVS and FNYEAQ. Trimming shortened V by 6 bases and J by 4 bases, and 19 bases separated the two germline ends. The CDR3 loop spans 16 amino acids. In DNA, the CDR3 is TGTGCCAGCAGGTCCTGCGGGGGGCGGACGAATCAGCCCCAGCATTTT. It codes for CASRSCGGRTNQPQHF.

The gene calls are TRBV30 and TRBJ1-2; 8 nucleotides match TRBD1. Trimming removed 3 bases from V and 2 bases from J; junction bases left unmatched: 5. Germline V CDR1 and CDR2: GTSNPN, SVGIG (reference sequence). This CDR3 region has 14 residues. For the CDR3, the DNA is TGTGCCTGGAGCCCGGGACAGGAGAACTATGGCTACACCTTC. It yields the protein CAWSPGQENYGYTF.

J is TRBJ2-7 and V is TRBV2, with 7 bases that match TRBD2. The V segment lost 5 bases and the J segment 2 bases; nucleotides outside the gene matches: 6. There are 14 residues in the CDR3. Germline V lookup: CDR1 SNHLY, CDR2 FYNNEI. In DNA form, the CDR3 reads TGTGCCAGCAGTCCCCTAGCGGCAACCTACGAGCAGTACTTC. Amino acid sequence: CASSPLAATYEQYF.

J is TRBJ2-3 and V is TRBV6-5; maybe TRBD1 (5 bases). In germline, CDR1 is MNHEY, CDR2 SVGAGI. CDR3 length: 14 amino acids. Deletions cut 4 bases from V and 3 bases from J, with 11 bases between. The CDR3 bases are TGTGCCAGCAGTTCCCAAGGACAAACAGATACGCAGTATTTT. It yields the protein CASSSQGQTDTQYF.

The chain employs TRBV5-6 and TRBJ2-7; D perhaps matches TRBD1 (5 bases). Trimming stripped 1 base from V and 0 bases from J, with 8 bases between. The CDR3 sequence is 14 residues long. Germline loops: CDR1 SGHDT, CDR2 YYEEEE. CDR3 bases: TGTGCCAGCAGCTTGCCACAGGCCTCCTACGAGCAGTACTTC. This sequence encodes CASSLPQASYEQYF.

The genes are TRBV6-1 and TRBJ1-2, with 7 bases that match TRBD1. The germline gives CDR1 MNHNS, CDR2 SASEGT. The J segment lost 3 bases and the V segment lost 9 bases, leaving 13 bases of the junction unmatched. There are 15 residues in the CDR3. This CDR3 is CASTSPRGTYYGYTF. CDR3 coding DNA: TGTGCCAGTACTTCCCCCAGGGGGACCTACTATGGCTACACCTTC.

CDR3 nucleotide sequence: TGCGCCAGCAGTCCAGGACAGAACACTGAAGCTTTCTTT. Translating gives CASSPGQNTEAFF. The gene calls are TRBV10-1 and TRBJ1-1, with D perhaps TRBD1 (5 bases). V lost 5 bases and J lost 1, with 8 bases in between. Germline V gene data show CDR1 as WNHNN and CDR2 as SYGVQD (reference sequence). The CDR3 sequence is 13 residues long.

The V and J genes are TRBV5-1 and TRBJ2-1; D gene uncertain. V lost 6 bases to trimming and J lost 5 bases, with 21 bases between them. The CDR3 totals 16 residues. Germline CDR1 is SGHRS and CDR2 is YFSETQ. The CDR3 spells CASTHLRTVNNNEQFF. CDR3 coding DNA: TGCGCCAGCACCCACCTCCGAACAGTTAACAACAATGAGCAGTTCTTC.

This rearrangement joins TRBV6-1 to TRBJ1-5, with D possibly being TRBD1 (5 bases). The germline V and J ends were trimmed by 6 bases and 11 bases, with 17 bases remaining between them. This CDR3 has 13 amino acids. Germline lookup yields CDR1 MNHNS and CDR2 SASEGT. The CDR3 reads CASRADTRGAQHF. In DNA form, the CDR3 reads TGTGCCAGCAGAGCGGACACGCGGGGGGCCCAGCATTTT.